The next 3 T cell receptor beta chains were all read from a single sample in a study of naive and memory T cell subsets. Overall study findings and caveats: Especially in CD8 cells, naive repertoires contained a few larger clonotypes, possibly CD45RA-re-expressing memory cells.

Which antigens these TCRs recognize remains unknown. The beta constant-region primer was an equimolar mix of two oligonucleotides covering TRBC1 and TRBC2. Ligated cDNA was amplified by four rounds of PCR with nested alpha and beta constant-region primers and SP2. TCRdb independently ran MiXCR on the UMI-ligation and nested PCR reads; one entry per CDR3 protein. The table shows around 93,000 distinct CDR3 sequences, with approximately 10% occurring only once. Sequencing was done on a sample of naive CD4+ T cells from blood. The receptor set was obtained from a human donor in good health.

To note about this clonotype: A read error is possible here, since a much larger clone lies one base away. This likely comes from a read error, as the CDR3 has no conserved phenylalanine or tryptophan at its end. The J gene is TRBJ2-3, the V gene TRBV7-2; D uncertain. Trimming left V 3 bases short and J 3 bases short, with 10 bases between. The CDR3 length is 14 residues. Per germline, CDR1 SGHTA and CDR2 FQGNSA. DNA for the CDR3: TGTGCCAGCAGCTTTGGCGCGAGGACAGATACGCAGTATTCT. It codes for CASSFGARTDTQYS.

In its sample, this clonotype was seen a few times. The chain recombines TRBV2 with TRBJ2-7; 11 bases map to TRBD2. After removal of 6 bases from V and 9 bases from J, the junction contained 7 bases not matched to a gene. The CDR3 sequence is 13 residues long. CDR1 SNHLY and CDR2 FYNNEI come from the germline V gene. The CDR3 reads CASSHTSGSRQYF. The CDR3 DNA sequence: TGTGCCAGCAGCCACACTAGCGGGAGTAGGCAGTACTTC.

This clonotype was seen many times. The V call is TRBV7-2, the J call TRBJ2-1, with D perhaps TRBD1 (5 bases). With 5 bases removed from V and 6 bases from J, the gap between germline ends came to 17 bases. The CDR3 runs to 15 residues. CDR1 SGHTA and CDR2 FQGNSA come from the germline V gene. The CDR3: CASSQGQGLFNEQFF. CDR3 DNA sequence: TGTGCCAGCAGCCAAGGTCAGGGTCTCTTCAATGAGCAGTTCTTC.